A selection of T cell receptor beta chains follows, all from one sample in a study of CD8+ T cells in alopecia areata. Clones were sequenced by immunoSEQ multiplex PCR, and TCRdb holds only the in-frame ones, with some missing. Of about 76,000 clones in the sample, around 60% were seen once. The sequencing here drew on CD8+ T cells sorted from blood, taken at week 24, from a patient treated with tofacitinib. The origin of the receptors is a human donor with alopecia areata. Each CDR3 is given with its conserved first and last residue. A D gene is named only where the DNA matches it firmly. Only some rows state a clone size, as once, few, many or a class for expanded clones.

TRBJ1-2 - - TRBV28 TGTGCCAGCAGTTTGTACAAGGGCCGCGGCTACACCTTC CASSLYKGRGYTF
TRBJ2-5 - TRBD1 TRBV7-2 TGTGCCAGCAGCTCTACCTACCGGACAGGGACGCGGGAGACCCAGTACTTC CASSSTYRTGTRETQYF
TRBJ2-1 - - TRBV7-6 TGTGCCAGCAGCTTAGGGACTCGATCCTACAATGAGCAGTTCTTC CASSLGTRSYNEQFF
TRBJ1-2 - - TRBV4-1 TGCGCCAGCAGCCAGAGTTGGGCGGCAGGGGACTATGGCTACACCTTC CASSQSWAAGDYGYTF
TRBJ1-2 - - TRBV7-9 TGTGCCAGCAGCTTTCGGGATTATGGCTACACCTTC CASSFRDYGYTF
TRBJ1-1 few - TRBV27 TGTGCCAGCAGCCCGGGGGGGGCGCCGCCTGAAGCTTTCTTT CASSPGGAPPEAFF
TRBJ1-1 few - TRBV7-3 TGTGCCAGCAGCTTACTAAGGGGTACTGAAGCTTTCTTT CASSLLRGTEAFF
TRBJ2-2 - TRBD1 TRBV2 TGTGCCAGCAGGTTGACAGGGTGGAACACCGGGGAGCTGTTTTTT CASRLTGWNTGELFF
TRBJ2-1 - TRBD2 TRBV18 TGTGCCAGCTCACCACCGCTTGGGACTAGCGGCTCCTACAATGAGCAGTTCTTC CASSPPLGTSGSYNEQFF
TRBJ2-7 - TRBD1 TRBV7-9 TGTGCCAGCAGCTTAGTGGGACAGGGTGTCTACGAGCAGTACTTC CASSLVGQGVYEQYF
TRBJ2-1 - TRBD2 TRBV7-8 TGTGCCAGCAGCCCCTTTGGGTTAGCGGGGAGCTCCTACAATGAGCAGTTCTTC CASSPFGLAGSSYNEQFF
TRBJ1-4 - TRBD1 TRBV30 TGTGCCTGGAGTGTACATAGAGGACAGGGGGATGAAAAACTGTTTTTT CAWSVHRGQGDEKLFF
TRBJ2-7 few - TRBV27 TGTGCCAGCAGTTTAGGGTCGGGGGAGTTGGGCTACGAGCAGTACTTC CASSLGSGELGYEQYF
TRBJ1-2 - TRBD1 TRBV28 TGTGCCAGCAGACCAGGGACAGGGTATGGCTACACCTTC CASRPGTGYGYTF
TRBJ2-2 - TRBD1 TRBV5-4 TGTGCCAGCGGATTCCCTTCAGGGGGCGGGGAGCTGTTTTTT CASGFPSGGGELFF
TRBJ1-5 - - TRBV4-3 TGCGCCAGCAGCCAAGATGGGACCGTTGGTCAGCCCCAGCATTTT CASSQDGTVGQPQHF
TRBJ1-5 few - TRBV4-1 TGCGCCAGCAGCCCTCACTTGGGTGGTAGCAATCAGCCCCAGCATTTT CASSPHLGGSNQPQHF
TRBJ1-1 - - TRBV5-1 TGCGCCAGCAGCTGGCCCCAACAGGGTATTACTGAAGCTTTCTTT CASSWPQQGITEAFF
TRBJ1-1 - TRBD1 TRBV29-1 TGCAGCGTAACTGACAGGGAGACCACTGAAGCTTTCTTT CSVTDRETTEAFF
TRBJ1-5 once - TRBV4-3 TGCGCCAGCAGCCAGGCACTACCGGGGCACAACATAAATCAATACAGCAATCAGCCCCAGCATTTT CASSQALPGHNINQYSNQPQHF
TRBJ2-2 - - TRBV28 TGTGCCAGCAGGTCAAGCGGGGAGCTGTTTTTT CASRSSGELFF
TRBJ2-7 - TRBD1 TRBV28 TGTGCCAGCAGGGACGGGACAGCCTACGAGCAGTACTTC CASRDGTAYEQYF
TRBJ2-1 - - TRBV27 TGTGCCAGCAGTTTAGGGCAGACCAATGAGCAGTTCTTC CASSLGQTNEQFF
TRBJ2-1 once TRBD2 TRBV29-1 TGCAGCGTCCCATCGACTAGCGGGAGTTTGGATGAGCAGTTCTTC CSVPSTSGSLDEQFF
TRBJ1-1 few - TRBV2 TGTGCCAGCACCCCCAGCAGCGAAGCTTTCTTT CASTPSSEAFF
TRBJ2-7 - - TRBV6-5 TGTGCCAGCAGTTACTCGACATCTGGGTTCGGCGAGCAGTACTTC CASSYSTSGFGEQYF
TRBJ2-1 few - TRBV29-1 TGCAGCGTTACCACTGTTGACGACAATGAGCAGTTCTTC CSVTTVDDNEQFF
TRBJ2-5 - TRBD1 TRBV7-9 TGTGCCAGCAGCAACCTTCAGGGGGCGTTCGGGGAGACCCAGTACTTC CASSNLQGAFGETQYF
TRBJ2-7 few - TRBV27 TGTGCCAGCAGTCCCACAGGTTCCTACGAGCAGTACTTC CASSPTGSYEQYF
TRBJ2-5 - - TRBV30 TGTGCCTGGAGTACCCCTAACAGGGCCCAAGAGACCCAGTACTTC CAWSTPNRAQETQYF
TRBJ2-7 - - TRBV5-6 TGTGCCAGCAGTGACGTTACTGGCGAGCAGTACTTC CASSDVTGEQYF
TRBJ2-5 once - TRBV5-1 TGCGCCAGCAGCTTGTTGGAAGGAGAGACCCAGTACTTC CASSLLEGETQYF
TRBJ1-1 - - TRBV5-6 TGTGCCAGCAGCGCGCTGTGGCTGGACACTGAAGCTTTCTTT CASSALWLDTEAFF